This T cell receptor beta chain was documented in a study of blood T cell repertoires in COVID-19 (dated by TCRdb to the early 2020s). Describing the broader study: The collaborator samples originated in the United States, Italy and Spain and spanned the acute and convalescent phases of COVID-19. The prospective study material was composed of cDNA or gDNA derived from T cells, B-cell-depleted T cells, or PBMCs. Deeply sampled blood TCRbeta repertoires from subjects exposed to, actively infected with, or recovered from COVID-19 were included in the dataset. The repertoires were made available in a free public database intended to serve as a resource for research on the immune response to SARS-CoV-2. Samples were obtained from the ongoing ImmuneRACE study (first 160 participants) and from 1,200 or so subjects provided by 6 global collaborators. Nearly every sample came with metadata listing a de-identified subject ID, COVID-19 status, age in years and sex. HLA class I and class II types, where available, came from metadata supplied by the sample provider rather than from assay-based typing. Points the paper makes about the study in general: The amount of clinical and demographic metadata varied by source and participant and was provided uncurated.

Whole blood was collected in K2EDTA tubes by collaborating institutions according to the institutions' own protocols. For TCRbeta analysis, collaborators shipped samples in one of three forms: frozen whole blood, isolated PBMCs, or DNA extracted from either of those sample types. The immunoSEQ Assay, a bias-controlled multiplex PCR, was used to amplify TCRbeta CDR3 regions from genomic DNA. In the original analysis: The number of nucleated cells in each sample was estimated from the amplification of reference gene primers within the assay. To quantify the absolute abundance of each unique TCRbeta CDR3 rearrangement, sequence reads were collapsed and filtered. For each sample, productive Simpson clonality was calculated as the square root of Simpson's diversity index over productive rearrangements. The immuneACCESS repertoire file appears here via TCRdb, limited to in-frame rearrangements. These files lack a portion of the clones; in checked studies, under half of the deficit traces to unresolved V genes, and the cause of the others is not known. V, J and clone size reflect that table, while D and trimming were determined from the DNA. A total of around 45,000 clones appear in this sample, approximately 71% of them only once. The ten biggest clones cover around 5.9% of the sample.

On this clone itself: There is no known antigen for this receptor. There are no base qualities to consult, and no much larger clone falls within one base.

From the cysteine through the phenylalanine, the CDR3 covers 12 amino acids. The kept DNA is CDR3 alone, 36 bases in frame from the first base. From a lookup of the germline V gene, CDR1 and CDR2 are MNHEY and SVGAGI. The junction shows trimming of 4 bases on V and 6 bases on J, plus 10 bases between the germline ends. The receptor was isolated from a man older than 75 with acute or convalescent COVID-19. Sequencing was done on a sample of peripheral blood. The rearrangement combines TRBV6-5 with TRBJ2-7, and perhaps TRBD2 as D gene, on 5 matching bases. The DNA sequence is as follows: TGTGCCAGCAGTTCTCCGGGATCCGAGCAGTACTTC. It encodes CASSSPGSEQYF.